What follows describes a single TCR beta chain. This table comes from immunoSEQ multiplex PCR, and its TCRdb copy is limited to in-frame clones, with some not included. The sample lists 130,000 or so clones, 84% seen once, with 1.4% in the top ten. The entry originates in a study of blood T cell repertoires in COVID-19. Study information: Spain, Italy and the United States supplied samples that represented acute and convalescent COVID-19.

The germline gives CDR1 SNHLY, CDR2 FYNNEI. This CDR3 is built from 13 residues. V dropped 6 bases and J dropped 4; count of bases not matched to a gene: 5. The sequenced sample consisted of peripheral blood. V gene TRBV2 combines with J gene TRBJ2-7; 8 bases match TRBD2. The receptor's source is a man aged 55 to 70 with acute or convalescent COVID-19. In nucleotides, the CDR3 is TGTGCCAGCAGAGCGGGAGTCGCATACGAGCAGTACTTC. It encodes CASRAGVAYEQYF.